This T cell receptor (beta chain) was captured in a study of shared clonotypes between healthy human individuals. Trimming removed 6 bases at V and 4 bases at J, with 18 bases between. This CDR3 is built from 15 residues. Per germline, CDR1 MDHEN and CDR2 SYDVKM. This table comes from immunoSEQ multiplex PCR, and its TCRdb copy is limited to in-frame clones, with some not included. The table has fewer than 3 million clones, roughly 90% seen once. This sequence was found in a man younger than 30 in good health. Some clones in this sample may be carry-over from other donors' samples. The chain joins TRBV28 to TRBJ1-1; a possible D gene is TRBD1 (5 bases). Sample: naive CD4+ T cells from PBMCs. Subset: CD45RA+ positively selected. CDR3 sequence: CASRGSGGIFTEAFF. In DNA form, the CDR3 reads TGTGCCAGCAGAGGATCCGGGGGAATATTCACTGAAGCTTTCTTT.